This T cell receptor (beta chain) was retrieved from a study of blood T cell repertoires in COVID-19. Using immunoSEQ multiplex PCR, the repertoire was profiled, and TCRdb retains in-frame clones only, with some absent. The table has about 330,000 clones, nearly 90% seen once. The CDR3 totals 12 residues. Trimming cost V 0 bases and J 8 bases, with 4 bases left between them. Germline CDR1 is LNHNV and CDR2 is YYDKDF (reference sequence). This receptor was taken from a woman in her 30s who had recovered from COVID-19. The specimen sequenced was PBMCs or T cells enriched from blood (not recorded which). V usage is TRBV15 and J usage is TRBJ2-2; D call uncertain. The CDR3 coding sequence is TGTGCCACCAGCAGAGATGTAGGGGAGCTGTTTTTT. This sequence encodes CATSRDVGELFF. Supplemented by reference TRBV15 and TRBJ2-2, the full variable domain reads DAMVIQNPRYQVTQFGKPVTLSCSQTLNHNVMYWYQQKSSQAPKLLFHYYDKDFNNEADTPDNFQSRRPNTSFCFLDIRSPGLGDTAMYLCATSRDVGELFFGEGSRLTVL.